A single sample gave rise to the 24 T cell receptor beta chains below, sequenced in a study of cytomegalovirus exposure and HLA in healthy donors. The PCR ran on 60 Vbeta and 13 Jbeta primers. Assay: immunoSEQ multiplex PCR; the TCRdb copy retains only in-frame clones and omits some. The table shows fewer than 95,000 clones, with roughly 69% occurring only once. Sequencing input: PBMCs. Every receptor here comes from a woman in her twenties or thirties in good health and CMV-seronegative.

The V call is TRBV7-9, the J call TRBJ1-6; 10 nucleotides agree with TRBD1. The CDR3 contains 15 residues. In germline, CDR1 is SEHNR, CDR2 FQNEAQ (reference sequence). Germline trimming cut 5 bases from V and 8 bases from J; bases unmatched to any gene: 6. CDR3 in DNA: TGTGCCAGCAGCCGACAGGGGGCTATGGATTCACCCCTCCACTTT. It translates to CASSRQGAMDSPLHF.

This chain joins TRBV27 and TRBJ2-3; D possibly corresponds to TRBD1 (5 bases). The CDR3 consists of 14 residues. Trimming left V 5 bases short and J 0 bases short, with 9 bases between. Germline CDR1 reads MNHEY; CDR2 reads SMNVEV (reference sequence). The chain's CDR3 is CASSARDSTDTQYF. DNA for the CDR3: TGTGCCAGCAGTGCCAGGGATAGCACAGATACGCAGTATTTT.

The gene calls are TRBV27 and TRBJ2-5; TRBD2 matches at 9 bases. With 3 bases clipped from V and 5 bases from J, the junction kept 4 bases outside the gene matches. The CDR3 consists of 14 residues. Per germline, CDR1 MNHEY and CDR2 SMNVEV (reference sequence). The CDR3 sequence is CASSFSGRVETQYF. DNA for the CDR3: TGTGCCAGCAGTTTTAGCGGGAGAGTCGAGACCCAGTACTTC.

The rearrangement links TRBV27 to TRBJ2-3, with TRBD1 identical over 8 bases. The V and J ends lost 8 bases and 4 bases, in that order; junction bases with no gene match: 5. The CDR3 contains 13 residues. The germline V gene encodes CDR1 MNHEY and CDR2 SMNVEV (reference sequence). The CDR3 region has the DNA TGTGCCAGCCAAGCGACAGGGGCAGATACGCAGTATTTT. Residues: CASQATGADTQYF.

The CDR3 loop is CSVSGTGASGANVLTF. The CDR3 DNA reads as TGCAGCGTCTCCGGGACAGGGGCCTCTGGGGCCAACGTCCTGACTTTC. V gene TRBV29-1 combines with J gene TRBJ2-6; 10 bases align to TRBD1. This CDR3 is 16 amino acids long. V dropped 6 bases and J dropped 0; count of bases not matched to a gene: 5. CDR1 and CDR2 (germline): SQVTM, ANQGSEA.

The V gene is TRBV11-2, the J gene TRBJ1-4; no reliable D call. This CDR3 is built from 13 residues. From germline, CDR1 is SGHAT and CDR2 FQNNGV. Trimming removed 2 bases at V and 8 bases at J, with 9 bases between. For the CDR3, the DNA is TGTGCCAGCAGCTTACAGGCGAAGGAAAAACTGTTTTTT. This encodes CASSLQAKEKLFF.

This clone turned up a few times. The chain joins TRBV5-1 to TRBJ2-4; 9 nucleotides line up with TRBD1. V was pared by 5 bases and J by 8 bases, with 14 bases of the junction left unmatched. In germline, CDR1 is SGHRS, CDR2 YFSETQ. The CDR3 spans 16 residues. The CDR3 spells CASRERDRAAEDIQYF. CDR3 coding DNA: TGCGCCAGCAGGGAGCGGGACAGGGCGGCGGAGGACATTCAGTACTTC.

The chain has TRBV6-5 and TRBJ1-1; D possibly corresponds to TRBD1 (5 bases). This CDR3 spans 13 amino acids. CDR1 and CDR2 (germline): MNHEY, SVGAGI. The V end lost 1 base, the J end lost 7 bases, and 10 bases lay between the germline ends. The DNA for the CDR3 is TGTGCCAGCAGTTACTTAATGGGGGGTGAAGCTTTCTTT. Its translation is CASSYLMGGEAFF.

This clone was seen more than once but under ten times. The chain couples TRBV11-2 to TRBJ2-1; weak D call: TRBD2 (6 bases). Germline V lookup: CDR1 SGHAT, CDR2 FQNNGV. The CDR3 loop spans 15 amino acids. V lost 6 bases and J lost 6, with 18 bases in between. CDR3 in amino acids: CASSSRRGWSNEQFF. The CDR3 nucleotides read TGTGCCAGCAGTTCCCGTCGGGGGTGGAGCAATGAGCAGTTCTTC.

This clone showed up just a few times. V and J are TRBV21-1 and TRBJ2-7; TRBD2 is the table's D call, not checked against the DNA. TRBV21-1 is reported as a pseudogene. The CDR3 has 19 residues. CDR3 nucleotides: TGTGCCAGCAGCAAAGGGGGACTAGCGGGAGGGCCGCTAGGTTACGAGCAGTACTTC. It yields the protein CASSKGGLAGGPLGYEQYF.

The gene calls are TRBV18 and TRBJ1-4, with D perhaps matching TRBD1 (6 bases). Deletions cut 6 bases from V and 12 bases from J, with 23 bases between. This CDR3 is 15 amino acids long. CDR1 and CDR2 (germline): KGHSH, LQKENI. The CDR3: CASSPSGQMNGQLFF. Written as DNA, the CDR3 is TGTGCCAGCTCCCCGTCTGGACAGATGAATGGACAACTGTTTTTT. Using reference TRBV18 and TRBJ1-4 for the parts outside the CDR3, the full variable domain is NAGVMQNPRHLVRRRGQEARLRCSPMKGHSHVYWYRQLPEEGLKFMVYLQKENIIDESGMPKERFSAEFPKEGPSILRIQQVVRGDSAAYFCASSPSGQMNGQLFFGSGTQLSVL.

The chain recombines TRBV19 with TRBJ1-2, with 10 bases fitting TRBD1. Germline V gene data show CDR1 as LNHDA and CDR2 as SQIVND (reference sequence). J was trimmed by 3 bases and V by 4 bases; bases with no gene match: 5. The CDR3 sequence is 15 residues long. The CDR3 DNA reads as TGTGCCAGTAGTAGCGGGACAGGGGACTACTATGGCTACACCTTC. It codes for CASSSGTGDYYGYTF.

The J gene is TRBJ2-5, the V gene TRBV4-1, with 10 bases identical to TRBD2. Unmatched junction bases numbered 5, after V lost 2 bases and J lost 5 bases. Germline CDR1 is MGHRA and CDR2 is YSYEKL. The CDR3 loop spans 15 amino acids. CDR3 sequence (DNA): TGCGCCAGCAGCCAATTAACTAGCGGGGAGGAGACCCAGTACTTC. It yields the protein CASSQLTSGEETQYF.

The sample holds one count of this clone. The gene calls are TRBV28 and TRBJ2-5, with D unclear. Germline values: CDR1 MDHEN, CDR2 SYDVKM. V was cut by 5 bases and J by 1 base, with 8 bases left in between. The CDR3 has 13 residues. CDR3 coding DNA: TGTGCCAGCAGTCAGGTCGGCCAAGAGACCCAGTACTTC. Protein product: CASSQVGQETQYF.

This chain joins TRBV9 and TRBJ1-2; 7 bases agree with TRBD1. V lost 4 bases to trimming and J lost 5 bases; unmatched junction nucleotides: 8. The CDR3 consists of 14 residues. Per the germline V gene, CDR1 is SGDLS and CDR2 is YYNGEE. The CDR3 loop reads CASSSARDSYGYTF. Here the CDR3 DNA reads TGTGCCAGCAGCTCAGCCCGGGACAGTTATGGCTACACCTTC.

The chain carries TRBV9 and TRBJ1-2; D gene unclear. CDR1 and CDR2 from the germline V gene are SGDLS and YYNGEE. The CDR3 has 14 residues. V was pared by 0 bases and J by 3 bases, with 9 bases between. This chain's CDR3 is CASSVDPGDYGYTF. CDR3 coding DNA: TGTGCCAGCAGCGTAGATCCGGGAGACTATGGCTACACCTTC.

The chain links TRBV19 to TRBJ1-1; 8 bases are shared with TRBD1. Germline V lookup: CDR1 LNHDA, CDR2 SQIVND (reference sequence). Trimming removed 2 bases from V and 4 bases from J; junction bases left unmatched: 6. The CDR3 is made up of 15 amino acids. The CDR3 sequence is CASSIRAGGFTEAFF. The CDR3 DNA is TGTGCCAGTAGTATAAGGGCAGGGGGCTTCACTGAAGCTTTCTTT. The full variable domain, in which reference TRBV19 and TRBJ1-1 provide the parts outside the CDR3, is DGGITQSPKYLFRKEGQNVTLSCEQNLNHDAMYWYRQDPGQGLRLIYYSQIVNDFQKGDIAEGYSVSREKKESFPLTVTSAQKNPTAFYLCASSIRAGGFTEAFFGQGTRLTVV.

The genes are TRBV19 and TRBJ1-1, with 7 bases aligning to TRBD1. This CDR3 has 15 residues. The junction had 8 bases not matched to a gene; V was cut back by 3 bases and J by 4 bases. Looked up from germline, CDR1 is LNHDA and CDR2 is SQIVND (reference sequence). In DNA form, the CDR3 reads TGTGCCAGTAGTATCCCGACAGGGATGAGCACTGAAGCTTTCTTT. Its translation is CASSIPTGMSTEAFF.

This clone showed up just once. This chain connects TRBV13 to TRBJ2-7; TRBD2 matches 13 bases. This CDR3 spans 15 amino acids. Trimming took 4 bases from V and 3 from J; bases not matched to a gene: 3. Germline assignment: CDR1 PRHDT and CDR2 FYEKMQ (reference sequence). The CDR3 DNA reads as TGTGCCAGCAGCTCCGGGACTAGCGGGGTCTACGAGCAGTACTTC. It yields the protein CASSSGTSGVYEQYF.

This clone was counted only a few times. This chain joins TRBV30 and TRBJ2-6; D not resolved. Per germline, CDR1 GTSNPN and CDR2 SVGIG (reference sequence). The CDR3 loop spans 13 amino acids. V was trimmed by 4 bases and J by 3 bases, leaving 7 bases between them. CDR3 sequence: CAWNPGGANVLTF. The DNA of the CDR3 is TGTGCCTGGAACCCGGGTGGGGCCAACGTCCTGACTTTC.

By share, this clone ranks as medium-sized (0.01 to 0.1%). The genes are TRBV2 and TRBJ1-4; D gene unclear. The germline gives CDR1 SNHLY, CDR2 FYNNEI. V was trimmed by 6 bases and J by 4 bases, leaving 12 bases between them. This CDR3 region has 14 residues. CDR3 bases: TGTGCCAGCAGGAGGGCCAGGTTTAATGAAAAACTGTTTTTT. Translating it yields CASRRARFNEKLFF.

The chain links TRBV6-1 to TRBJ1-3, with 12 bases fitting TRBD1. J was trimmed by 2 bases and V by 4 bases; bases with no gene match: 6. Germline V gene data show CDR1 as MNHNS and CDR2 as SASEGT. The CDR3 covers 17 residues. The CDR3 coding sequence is TGTGCCAGCAGTGTTATGGGACAGGGGGCGCCTGGAAACACCATATATTTT. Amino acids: CASSVMGQGAPGNTIYF.

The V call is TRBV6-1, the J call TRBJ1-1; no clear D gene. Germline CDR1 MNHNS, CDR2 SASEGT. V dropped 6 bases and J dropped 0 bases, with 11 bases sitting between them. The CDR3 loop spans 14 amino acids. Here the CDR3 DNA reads TGTGCCAGCAGAGGCGGGGTCTTGAACACTGAAGCTTTCTTT. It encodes CASRGGVLNTEAFF.

The CDR3 sequence is CASRRAGTGFDNEQFF. CDR3 DNA: TGTGCCAGCAGGCGAGCCGGGACAGGGTTTGACAATGAGCAGTTCTTC. The genes are TRBV7-9 and TRBJ2-1, with 9 bases lining up with TRBD1. The germline gives CDR1 SEHNR, CDR2 FQNEAQ (reference sequence). With 6 bases clipped from V and 5 bases from J, the junction kept 11 bases outside the gene matches. The CDR3 has 16 residues.